Listed below are T cell receptor beta chains from one sample, sequenced in a study of CD8+CD57+ T cells in acquired aplastic anemia. TCRdb recomputed calls from the reads with MiXCR, one row per CDR3 protein. The sample lists around 290,000 distinct CDR3 sequences, roughly 61% occurring once. The sequenced material came from sorted CD4+, CD8+, or CD8+CD57+ T cells (not recorded which) from PBMCs. Receptors originate from a human donor with aplastic anemia. The conserved cysteine and the conserved F or W are not part of the CDR3 here.

j_call	v_call	cdr3_aa
TRBJ1-2	TRBV20-1	SAKLRGDNGYT
TRBJ2-1	TRBV15	ATSRGTSGGLNEQF
TRBJ2-2	TRBV5-1	ASSLGHGSSTGELF
TRBJ1-2	TRBV3-1	ASSQGPGSTNYGYT
TRBJ2-6	TRBV6-5	ASTIGIGTGANVLT
TRBJ2-3	TRBV24-1	ATAQRGGVDMQY
TRBJ2-7	TRBV7-9	ASSLGAEQY
TRBJ2-7	TRBV20-1	SASSGYEQY
TRBJ2-2	TRBV25-1	ASSDSGRGSGNTGELF
TRBJ1-5	TRBV20-1	SARKPGTGGKQPQH
TRBJ2-7	TRBV12-3/TRBV12-4	ASSLLATSYEQY
TRBJ1-4	TRBV6-5	ASSRGTGTNEKLF
TRBJ2-7	TRBV6-5	ASSYSSAVVSYEQY
TRBJ2-7	TRBV20-1	SASSGVVNEQY
TRBJ1-5	TRBV11-3	ASSSGPDQPQH
TRBJ2-1	TRBV15	ATSQPGSPYNEQF
TRBJ1-5	TRBV10-3	AISGDRDQPQH
TRBJ2-7	TRBV2	ASSFAGTGGIYEQY
TRBJ1-2	TRBV7-9	ASSPRGEEHYT
TRBJ2-7	TRBV7-2	ASSPGPPLGSGRAPDYEQY
TRBJ1-1	TRBV29-1	SVVGTEAS
TRBJ2-1	TRBV19	ASSILVLDNEQF
TRBJ2-7	TRBV19	ASSTRTGSYEQY
TRBJ2-6	TRBV29-1	SAWAVVEAGANVLT
TRBJ2-1	TRBV5-1	ASSFGSPYNEQF
TRBJ2-7	TRBV7-8	ASSIRDRGQEQY
TRBJ1-5	TRBV6-5	ASSAETGSNQPQH
TRBJ2-7	TRBV6-5	ASSLSGGLTYEQY
TRBJ2-3	TRBV13	ASSLGTSGSDTQY
TRBJ1-5	TRBV20-1	SARDIREGNQPQH
TRBJ2-1	TRBV11-2	ASRRRVAGYNEQF
TRBJ2-3	TRBV12-3/TRBV12-4	ASSSMGLAGRTQY